This note documents a single T cell receptor (beta chain) sequence. This clone's antigen is unknown. There are no base qualities to consult, and no much larger clone falls within one base. For commercial TCRB immunosequencing, around 500 nanograms of biopsy DNA were submitted for each sample. Adaptive Biotechnology amplified the CDR3 regions from genomic DNA with a two-step multiplex PCR designed to control amplification bias. In the first PCR, primers covered every V and J gene segment, and in the second PCR, barcodes and Illumina adapters were added. An Illumina instrument was used to sequence the CDR3 libraries. The published analysis was carried out like this. Analysis combined the vendor-provided pipelines with custom analysis of raw data in R/Bioconductor under R version 3.3.0. Clonality, ranging from 0 to 1, was calculated as the inverse of the normalised Shannon entropy of all productive clones. High-frequency clones were defined as the share of the repertoire taken up by the top 100 clones, keeping only clones that passed a 95% confidence test. Overlap between samples was measured with the Morisita-Horn index, while repertoire diversity was measured with the Simpson index. Sourced from immuneACCESS, this table was stored by TCRdb with only in-frame sequences that have V and J called. A share of the clones is absent; for the studies checked, an unresolved V gene accounts for under half, and the remainder has no known explanation. D and trimming come from the DNA, and the V and J calls and clone size come from that table. In all, the sample holds roughly 5,000 clones, and 82% of those were seen once. The ten most abundant clones make up about 12% of the sample.

To be eligible, patients had to be adults with ileal or ileocolonic Crohn's disease and an indication for ileocolonic resection. Before DNA extraction, whole ileal mucosal biopsies were kept frozen at -80 degrees C. Genomic DNA was extracted from frozen whole biopsies with a TRizol-based method and quantified on a NanoDrop 2000 spectrophotometer. Reading the germline V gene (reference sequence) gives CDR1 GTSNPN and CDR2 SVGIG. The CDR3 covers 17 residues, taking in both the cysteine and the phenylalanine. Only the CDR3 region is kept as DNA, spanning 51 bases read in frame from base 1. V and J lose 3 bases and 4 bases, and a span of 21 bases separates them. The sample originates from a study of T cell repertoires in ileal Crohn's disease (dated by TCRdb to about 2019). With regard to the full study: At the time of surgery, about a third of patients were active smokers, and the median duration of disease was around eight years. Surgery was performed for a complication in all patients, with stricturing disease in about 61% and penetrating disease in approximately 40%. Postoperative therapy was given to about half of the patients, with thiopurines administered to fewer than 13 patients and anti-TNF agents administered to some 20 patients. The TCR repertoire was analysed in about 62 patients with Crohn's disease drawn from a prospective multicentre cohort. The study was conducted in parallel with a multicentre cohort built to find predictors of early endoscopic recurrence after ileocolonic resection. A Rutgeerts score above i0 was used to define endoscopic postoperative recurrence. A total of approximately 150 mucosal samples from 57 patients were sequenced, collected from several sites on the surgical specimen and at postoperative endoscopy.

The research as a whole found: Compared with CD4 T cells, sorted CD8 T cells held more high-frequency clones, which suggests that the mucosal expansions were mostly CD8. Mucosal CD4 and CD8 T cells were sorted and sequenced only in a subgroup of patients, the size of which was not stated. A significantly higher proportion of clonal expansions was observed in active smokers at surgery than in non-smokers (about 25% vs 18%, p=0.02). Higher high-frequency clone percentages at surgery were associated with endoscopic recurrence; all patients with clonality above 26.8% (18/57) had recurrence.

Recombination linked TRBV30 to TRBJ2-2, with TRBD1 tentatively as D gene (5 bases match). Specimen: ileal tissue. This TCR came from an adult with Crohn's disease. The CDR3 is CAWSFHQGVGSTGELFF. The nucleotide sequence reads TGTGCCTGGAGCTTCCACCAGGGCGTGGGATCCACCGGGGAGCTGTTTTTT.